The rows below give T cell receptor beta chains drawn from one sample of a study of Ad26.COV2.S vaccination and SARS-CoV-2 variants. Sequencing used immunoSEQ multiplex PCR; TCRdb keeps in-frame clones, though not all of them. The sample carries about 350,000 clones, roughly 84% recorded once. The specimen was peripheral blood, collected in a trial of Ad26.COV2.S vaccine versus placebo. Receptors originate from a person aged 18-65 years who received the Ad26.COV2.S COVID-19 vaccine or a placebo. Both conserved end residues are part of each CDR3. D genes are given only for firm matches. Only some rows state a clone size, as once, few, many or a class for expanded clones.

D	V	size	J	CDR3	DNA
NA	TRBV19	once	TRBJ2-7	CASSTTGTRVNEQYF	TGTGCCAGTAGTACAACCGGGACAAGGGTTAACGAGCAGTACTTC
NA	TRBV28	NA	TRBJ2-7	CASRQVQESYEQYF	TGTGCCAGCAGACAGGTCCAGGAGTCCTACGAGCAGTACTTC
NA	TRBV9	NA	TRBJ2-5	CASSVDGARPETQYF	TGTGCCAGCAGCGTAGACGGGGCTCGCCCGGAGACCCAGTACTTC
TRBD1	TRBV4-1	many	TRBJ1-1	CASSQAEGAKAFF	TGCGCCAGCAGCCAAGCGGAGGGGGCGAAAGCTTTCTTT
TRBD1	TRBV7-9	NA	TRBJ1-6	CASSLDRGVNSPLHF	TGTGCCAGCAGCCTGGACAGGGGTGTTAATTCACCCCTCCACTTT
TRBD1	TRBV6-5	NA	TRBJ2-3	CASSPRDRVTDTQYF	TGTGCCAGCAGTCCCCGGGACAGGGTCACAGATACGCAGTATTTT
NA	TRBV3-1/TRBV3-2	few	TRBJ1-3	CASSLSGNTIYF	TGTGCCAGCAGCCTTTCTGGAAACACCATATATTTT
NA	TRBV4-3	once	TRBJ2-7	CASSQDLGLSTYEQYF	TGCGCCAGCAGCCAAGATCTGGGCTTATCGACCTACGAGCAGTACTTC
NA	TRBV11-2	NA	TRBJ2-4	CASSSPPGWDIQYF	TGTGCCAGCAGCTCGCCCCCGGGTTGGGACATTCAGTACTTC
NA	TRBV20-1	once	TRBJ2-1	CSASTGVEQFF	TGCAGTGCTAGTACAGGCGTCGAGCAGTTCTTC
NA	TRBV3-1/TRBV3-2	NA	TRBJ1-4	CASSPSGGRFVGEKLFF	TGTGCCAGCAGCCCCTCGGGGGGGCGGTTCGTGGGTGAAAAACTGTTTTTT
TRBD2	TRBV27	NA	TRBJ2-7	CASSPSSGSSPTTEQYF	TGTGCCAGCAGTCCCTCTAGCGGGAGTTCCCCCACAACCGAGCAGTACTTC
NA	TRBV7-2	NA	TRBJ2-3	CASSLNAGHTDTQYF	TGTGCCAGCAGCTTAAACGCGGGGCACACAGATACGCAGTATTTT
NA	TRBV11-2	NA	TRBJ2-4	CASSTPSAKNIQYF	TGTGCCAGCAGCACGCCCTCAGCCAAAAACATTCAGTACTTC
NA	TRBV18	NA	TRBJ2-5	CASSLSVLEETQYF	TGTGCCAGCTCACTGTCTGTACTAGAAGAGACCCAGTACTTC
NA	TRBV19	NA	TRBJ2-2	CASRQTTIGAGELFF	TGTGCCAGTAGGCAGACTACAATCGGGGCCGGGGAGCTGTTTTTT
NA	TRBV15	NA	TRBJ2-7	CATSRDRWAYEQYF	TGTGCCACCAGCAGAGATCGATGGGCCTACGAGCAGTACTTC
TRBD2	TRBV7-2	NA	TRBJ2-3	CASSRQRGSTDTQYF	TGTGCCAGCAGCCGCCAGCGGGGGAGCACAGATACGCAGTATTTT
TRBD1	TRBV29-1	NA	TRBJ1-2	CSVEEPGQGRGGYTF	TGCAGCGTTGAAGAGCCGGGACAGGGGCGCGGTGGCTACACCTTC
NA	TRBV6-5	NA	TRBJ2-7	CASSPPWGSQYEQYF	TGTGCCAGCAGTCCTCCGTGGGGTTCCCAATACGAGCAGTACTTC
NA	TRBV7-5	NA	TRBJ2-1	CVRSFQRASGCYNEQFF	TGTGTCAGAAGCTTCCAGCGGGCTAGCGGGTGTTACAATGAGCAGTTCTTC
NA	TRBV28	NA	TRBJ2-5	CASSSPPPPRETQYF	TGTGCCAGCAGTTCACCCCCCCCTCCGCGGGAGACCCAGTACTTC
NA	TRBV3-1/TRBV3-2	NA	TRBJ1-5	CASRRDTSNQPQHF	TGTGCCAGCAGGAGGGACACTAGCAATCAGCCCCAGCATTTT
TRBD1	TRBV19	few	TRBJ1-5	CASRTTGGFGQPQHF	TGTGCCAGTAGAACGACAGGGGGCTTTGGTCAGCCCCAGCATTTT
TRBD1	TRBV6-6	NA	TRBJ2-4	CASSRMDREDIQYF	TGTGCCAGCAGCCGTATGGACAGGGAGGACATTCAGTACTTC
NA	TRBV5-6	NA	TRBJ2-7	CASSFGIYEQYF	TGTGCCAGCAGCTTTGGGATCTACGAGCAGTACTTC
TRBD1	TRBV5-6	NA	TRBJ2-5	CASSSAGTGLPLDF	TGTGCCAGCAGCTCAGCCGGGACAGGGCTCCCCCTGGACTTC
NA	TRBV5-1	NA	TRBJ2-3	CASSSLDTQYF	TGCGCCAGCAGCTCTCTCGACACGCAGTATTTT
NA	TRBV5-1	many	TRBJ2-3	CASSLGGIGTDTQYF	TGCGCCAGCAGCTTGGGTGGGATCGGCACAGATACGCAGTATTTT
NA	TRBV24-1	NA	TRBJ2-3	CATSAGRFTDTQYF	TGTGCCACCAGTGCGGGCAGGTTCACAGATACGCAGTATTTT
TRBD1	TRBV11-3	NA	TRBJ1-5	CASSLDRQGRDQPQHF	TGTGCCAGCAGCTTAGACCGACAGGGTCGGGATCAGCCCCAGCATTTT
NA	TRBV7-2	NA	TRBJ1-5	CASSPSNQPQHF	TGTGCCAGCAGCCCTAGCAATCAGCCCCAGCATTTT
NA	TRBV4-1	NA	TRBJ1-4	CASSQIFKDGEKLFF	TGCGCCAGCAGCCAGATTTTTAAGGATGGTGAAAAACTGTTTTTT
NA	TRBV11-2	NA	TRBJ1-5	CASSLVGVQPQHF	TGTGCCAGCAGCTTAGTGGGGGTTCAGCCCCAGCATTTT
NA	TRBV10-3	once	TRBJ2-3	CAISGTISGDTQYF	TGTGCCATCAGTGGGACTATCTCCGGGGATACGCAGTATTTT
NA	TRBV7-8	NA	TRBJ1-1	CASSPLSGGERAFF	TGTGCCAGCAGCCCCCTATCGGGCGGGGAGAGAGCTTTCTTT
TRBD2	TRBV7-2	NA	TRBJ2-7	CASSKSQLAGAYEQYF	TGTGCCAGCAGCAAAAGTCAACTAGCGGGAGCCTACGAGCAGTACTTC
TRBD1	TRBV13	NA	TRBJ2-1	CASSFGPGQGYNEQFF	TGTGCCAGCAGCTTTGGACCGGGACAGGGGTACAATGAGCAGTTCTTC
NA	TRBV10-1	few	TRBJ2-2	CASSEGGAGTGELFF	TGCGCCAGCAGTGAGGGGGGCGCGGGCACCGGGGAGCTGTTTTTT
NA	TRBV4-3	NA	TRBJ1-5	CASSQDAFGLSQPQHF	TGCGCCAGCAGCCAAGATGCGTTCGGGTTGAGTCAGCCCCAGCATTTT
TRBD2	TRBV4-3	NA	TRBJ2-2	CASGLEVGTGELFF	TGCGCCAGCGGACTAGAAGTGGGCACCGGGGAGCTGTTTTTT
NA	TRBV15	NA	TRBJ2-1	CATSRPLRSAGPGGYNEQFF	TGTGCCACCAGCAGGCCATTAAGAAGCGCGGGACCAGGTGGTTACAATGAGCAGTTCTTC
NA	TRBV10-3	NA	TRBJ1-2	CAISEYPGSSSANYGYTF	TGTGCCATCAGTGAGTATCCAGGGAGTAGCTCCGCTAACTATGGCTACACCTTC
TRBD2	TRBV18	NA	TRBJ2-5	CASSPRIPSREAGETQYF	TGTGCCAGCTCACCACGGATCCCCTCGCGGGAGGCCGGAGAGACCCAGTACTTC
NA	TRBV30	NA	TRBJ1-2	CAWSPRWGTSYGYTF	TGTGCCTGGAGTCCCCGCTGGGGGACCTCCTATGGCTACACCTTC
NA	TRBV12-5	once	TRBJ2-1	CASGSPQGSYNEQFF	TGTGCTAGTGGCTCGCCCCAGGGCAGTTACAATGAGCAGTTCTTC
NA	TRBV21-1	once	TRBJ2-7	CARHRGFSYEQYF	TGTGCCAGACACAGGGGGTTCTCCTACGAGCAGTACTTC
NA	TRBV19	NA	TRBJ2-5	CASSNKGPQGTQYF	TGTGCCAGTAGCAACAAAGGACCTCAAGGGACCCAGTACTTC
NA	TRBV27	once	TRBJ1-6	CASSLWGPWDYNSPLHF	TGTGCCAGCAGTTTATGGGGGCCCTGGGATTATAATTCACCCCTCCACTTT
TRBD2	TRBV6-2/TRBV6-3	NA	TRBJ2-7	CASTNSGGSSYEQYF	TGTGCCAGCACTAACTCCGGGGGGAGCTCCTACGAGCAGTACTTC
NA	TRBV27	once	TRBJ1-6	CASSLGELLSPLHF	TGTGCCAGCAGTTTGGGGGAGTTACTTTCACCCCTCCACTTT
NA	TRBV24-1	NA	TRBJ2-3	CATSGQGVRSTDTQYF	TGTGCCACCAGTGGGCAAGGAGTACGTAGCACAGATACGCAGTATTTT